Detailed here is one TCR beta chain. The CDR3 consists of 14 residues. The V end was cut by 5 bases, the J end by 4 bases, with 12 bases between. Germline V gene data show CDR1 as MNHNY and CDR2 as SVGAGI (reference sequence). The sample is drawn from a study of blood T cell repertoires in COVID-19. Original processing notes: The assay estimated nucleated cells by amplifying reference gene primers. TCRdb keeps only in-frame clones here, not all; method: immunoSEQ multiplex PCR. For V, J and clone size, that table is used; D and trimming come from the DNA. The sample records about 130,000 clones, roughly 88% being singletons. Those enrolled, adults aged roughly 18 to 89 years, came from about two dozen US areas. Cohort placement rested on clinical history that participants reported themselves. All recovered Cohort 3 donors got two negative PCRs, got clearance, or saw symptom resolution.

The sample comprised PBMCs or T cells enriched from blood (not recorded which). The source of this sequence is a man aged 50-59 years who had recovered from COVID-19. The genes are TRBV6-6 and TRBJ2-1, with D possibly being TRBD1 (6 bases). The DNA of the CDR3 is TGTGCCAGCAGTAACCGGGACACTTACAATGAGCAGTTCTTC. Translating gives CASSNRDTYNEQFF.